This record covers a single TCR beta chain. What it binds is not known. This entry is derived from a study of OX40 agonist ivuxolimab in advanced cancers. Study as a whole: Partial responses were achieved by three patients, of whom one had hepatocellular carcinoma and two had cutaneous melanoma.

Only in-frame clones appear in the TCRdb table, and some are missing; sequencing was by immunoSEQ multiplex PCR. The sample lists 9,100 or so clones, about 67% occurring once. The length of the CDR3 is 18 residues. V gave up 5 bases and J gave up 5 bases, with 22 bases separating them. Findings and caveats of the study: Partial responders treated at 0.1-3.0 mg/kg exhibited clonal expansion among the lowest measured.

J is TRBJ2-6 and V is TRBV6-7, with D hard to call. TRBV6-7 is placed among ORFs of uncertain function. The TCR originated in an adult with an advanced solid tumor such as melanoma, head and neck, liver or kidney cancer. The sample consisted of CD4+ or CD8+ T cells sorted from blood, taken in a trial of the OX40 agonist ivuxolimab. The CDR3 coding sequence is TGTGCCAGCAGTGTAACTTTGCATTTACAAAGTCGGGCCAACGTCCTGACTTTC. Translated: CASSVTLHLQSRANVLTF.